Included here is one T cell receptor (beta chain) sequence, with context. Its target is unknown. The data originate from a study of OX40 agonist ivuxolimab in advanced cancers. The study's findings and limits: Relative to CD4+ cells, CD8+ T cells on average had more expanded clones.

Sequenced by immunoSEQ multiplex PCR; TCRdb stores in-frame clones only, minus some. The sample lists 96,000 or so clones; 84% were seen once. Germline V lookup: CDR1 LNHDA, CDR2 SQIVND (reference sequence). V was clipped by 4 bases and J by 1 base; unmatched bases: 7. The CDR3 covers 16 residues. The starting material was CD4+ or CD8+ T cells sorted from blood, obtained in a trial of the OX40 agonist ivuxolimab. This sequence originates from an adult with an advanced solid tumor such as melanoma, head and neck, liver or kidney cancer. The chain joins TRBV19 to TRBJ2-1, with 7 bases matching TRBD2. CDR3 in amino acids: CASSTQRDWSYNEQFF. The CDR3 bases are TGTGCCAGTAGTACCCAGCGGGACTGGTCCTACAATGAGCAGTTCTTC.